Listed below are T cell receptor beta chains from one sample, sequenced in a study of blood T cell repertoires in COVID-19. TCRdb's table, derived via immunoSEQ multiplex PCR, lists solely in-frame clones and lacks some. The table shows approximately 230,000 clones, with about 83% occurring only once. Sequencing input: peripheral blood. All receptors derive from a man older than 75 with acute or convalescent COVID-19. The CDR3 runs from the conserved cysteine through the conserved F or W. The D gene is left open where the match is weak. Clone sizes are given selectively: once, few, many, or a class where the clone is expanded.

v_call,j_call,d_call,clone_size,cdr3_aa,cdr3_nt
TRBV11-2,TRBJ1-2,.,few,CASSLVRDWNYGYTF,TGTGCCAGCAGCTTAGTGCGGGATTGGAACTATGGCTACACCTTC
TRBV5-1,TRBJ2-1,TRBD2,.,CASSLTGLADYNEQFF,TGCGCCAGCAGCTTGACGGGACTAGCGGACTACAATGAGCAGTTCTTC
TRBV2,TRBJ2-7,TRBD1,once,CASRPRTGTYEQYF,TGTGCCAGCAGACCGCGGACAGGAACCTACGAGCAGTACTTC
TRBV5-8,TRBJ1-4,.,.,CASSPGTLRVEKLFF,TGTGCCAGCAGCCCGGGGACTCTACGGGTGGAAAAACTGTTTTTT
TRBV4-1,TRBJ1-5,TRBD1,.,CASSQGVRTGENQPQHF,TGCGCCAGCAGCCAAGGGGTTCGGACAGGGGAGAATCAGCCCCAGCATTTT
TRBV6-1,TRBJ2-5,.,once,CASSDRGTKETQYF,TGTGCCAGCAGTGATCGGGGGACGAAGGAGACCCAGTACTTC
TRBV4-1,TRBJ2-3,TRBD1,.,CASSRSPGQEMDTQYF,TGCGCCAGCAGCCGAAGCCCGGGACAGGAGATGGATACGCAGTATTTT
TRBV28,TRBJ2-7,.,.,CASRPAGVSYEQYF,TGTGCCAGCAGGCCCGCCGGGGTAAGCTACGAGCAGTACTTC
TRBV29-1,TRBJ2-7,TRBD1,.,CSVVPGQGGSYEQYF,TGCAGCGTGGTACCGGGACAGGGTGGCTCCTACGAGCAGTACTTC
TRBV18,TRBJ2-7,TRBD1,.,CASSQGQEYEQYF,TGTGCCAGCTCACAGGGACAGGAATACGAGCAGTACTTC
TRBV3-1/TRBV3-2,TRBJ2-3,TRBD2,.,CASRHLAGTDTQYF,TGTGCCAGCAGACACCTAGCGGGAACAGATACGCAGTATTTT
TRBV19,TRBJ1-3,.,.,CASMLTALGNTIYF,TGTGCCAGTATGCTGACAGCCCTTGGAAACACCATATATTTT
TRBV2,TRBJ1-4,TRBD1,.,CASSNGLQGAVRKLFF,TGTGCCAGCAGTAACGGCCTACAGGGGGCGGTGAGAAAACTGTTTTTT
TRBV13,TRBJ2-2,TRBD2,.,CASSASGRVTGELFF,TGTGCCAGCAGCGCTAGCGGGAGGGTTACCGGGGAGCTGTTTTTT
TRBV2,TRBJ2-1,TRBD1,.,CASSVTGAWDEQFF,TGTGCCAGCAGTGTCACAGGGGCCTGGGATGAGCAGTTCTTC
TRBV9,TRBJ2-7,TRBD1,many,CASSPTGTGSSYEQYF,TGTGCCAGCAGCCCAACCGGGACAGGCAGCTCCTACGAGCAGTACTTC
TRBV3-1/TRBV3-2,TRBJ2-7,TRBD2,.,CASSPHGAGAFEQYF,TGTGCCAGCTCGCCCCATGGTGCGGGAGCGTTTGAGCAGTACTTC
TRBV5-1,TRBJ2-3,.,few,CASSKGGSTDTQYF,TGCGCCAGCAGTAAGGGAGGCAGCACAGATACGCAGTATTTT
TRBV7-2,TRBJ1-2,.,few,CASSLSLVGGAFANYGYTF,TGTGCCAGCAGCCTCTCCCTTGTGGGGGGGGCCTTCGCTAACTATGGCTACACCTTC
TRBV6-6,TRBJ1-4,.,.,CASRGALQEKLFF,TGTGCCAGCAGGGGGGCATTACAGGAAAAACTGTTTTTT
TRBV2,TRBJ2-5,TRBD2,.,CASSAGLEETQYF,TGTGCCAGCAGTGCGGGACTAGAAGAGACCCAGTACTTC
TRBV5-1,TRBJ2-5,TRBD1,.,CASSIQTGAQETQYF,TGCGCCAGCAGCATCCAGACAGGGGCCCAAGAGACCCAGTACTTC
TRBV19,TRBJ2-2,TRBD2,once,CASSIFRTSGYTGELFF,TGTGCCAGTAGTATCTTCCGGACTAGCGGCTACACCGGGGAGCTGTTTTTT
TRBV5-1,TRBJ2-7,.,.,CASSLLGILNGEQYF,TGCGCCAGCAGCTTGCTAGGCATACTAAACGGCGAGCAGTACTTC
TRBV11-2,TRBJ1-3,.,few,CASSLGETGPSSGNTIYF,TGTGCCAGCAGCTTAGGCGAAACAGGCCCGAGCTCTGGAAACACCATATATTTT
TRBV5-4,TRBJ2-7,.,few,CASSSGLEGREQYF,TGTGCCAGCAGCTCGGGGCTGGAGGGTCGCGAGCAGTACTTC
TRBV19,TRBJ2-7,.,.,CASSPGFGSSYEQYF,TGTGCCAGTAGTCCAGGGTTCGGGAGCTCCTACGAGCAGTACTTC
TRBV21-1,TRBJ1-5,.,once,CASSPTGSSNQPQHF,TGTGCCAGCAGCCCCACAGGGTCCTCCAATCAGCCCCAGCATTTT
TRBV6-4,TRBJ2-5,TRBD2,.,CASSSQSGGTQYF,TGTGCCAGCAGTTCACAAAGCGGGGGGACCCAGTACTTC
TRBV13,TRBJ2-3,TRBD1,once,CASSPVRGYKSLDTQYF,TGTGCCAGCAGCCCGGTCAGGGGGTACAAATCGCTAGATACGCAGTATTTT
TRBV18,TRBJ2-7,TRBD1,few,CASSPGTGGSYEQYF,TGTGCCAGCTCACCAGGGACAGGGGGCTCCTACGAGCAGTACTTC
TRBV28,TRBJ1-2,.,.,CASSFGQANYGYTF,TGTGCCAGCAGTTTTGGCCAAGCTAACTATGGCTACACCTTC
TRBV25-1,TRBJ2-7,.,once,CASSERQKSSYEQYF,TGTGCCAGCAGTGAAAGGCAGAAGTCTAGCTACGAGCAGTACTTC
TRBV7-9,TRBJ2-3,.,.,CASSSGQMAQYF,TGTGCCAGCAGCTCTGGACAGATGGCGCAGTATTTT
TRBV9,TRBJ1-6,TRBD1,.,CASSVAGQANSPLHF,TGTGCCAGCAGCGTAGCTGGACAGGCCAATTCACCCCTCCACTTT
TRBV7-9,TRBJ2-5,TRBD2,.,CASSLVGTSGIGETQYF,TGTGCCAGCAGCTTAGTCGGGACTAGCGGGATAGGGGAGACCCAGTACTTC
TRBV15,TRBJ2-2,.,.,CATSRDRGNTGELFF,TGTGCCACCAGCAGAGATCGAGGAAACACCGGGGAGCTGTTTTTT
TRBV27,TRBJ2-7,TRBD2,.,CASSGSSGGRSYEQYF,TGTGCCAGCAGTGGGAGTAGCGGGGGGCGCTCCTACGAGCAGTACTTC
TRBV3-1/TRBV3-2,TRBJ1-2,TRBD1,.,CASSQGVGTGYGYTF,TGTGCCAGCAGCCAAGGGGTCGGGACAGGGTATGGCTACACCTTC
TRBV10-3,TRBJ2-1,.,.,CAISVQSSYNEQFF,TGTGCCATCAGTGTTCAGTCCTCCTACAATGAGCAGTTCTTC